In its sample, the clone carrying this TCR beta chain was seen once. J was trimmed by 1 base and V by 6 bases; bases with no gene match: 12. The germline V gene encodes CDR1 MNHNY and CDR2 SVGAGI (reference sequence). The CDR3 is 16 residues long. This sample stems from a study of blood T cell repertoires in COVID-19. Study-wide context: Samples taken during acute and convalescent COVID-19 were collected in the United States, Italy and Spain. PBMCs, B-cell-depleted T cells, or T cells provided the cDNA or gDNA that made up the material.

Clones were sequenced by immunoSEQ multiplex PCR, and TCRdb holds only the in-frame ones, with some missing. The sample has about 190,000 clones, less than 90% seen once; the top ten hold around 2.3%. The sequence derives from a man aged 65-85 years with active or convalescent COVID-19. The rearrangement joins TRBV6-6 to TRBJ2-7; 7 bases map to TRBD2. Material: peripheral blood. The CDR3 protein is CASRGSGAGYSYEQYF. The CDR3 coding sequence is TGTGCCAGCAGGGGGAGCGGGGCAGGGTATTCCTACGAGCAGTACTTC.